The clone carrying this T cell receptor beta chain was recorded only once. The antigen remains undetermined. These data come from a study of T cells in Graves' hyperthyroidism and ophthalmopathy. Overall study results and limits: Ophthalmopathy, as predicted by the model, came a median 6.5 months after the prediction.

The CDR3 runs 15 residues. V shed 6 bases and J 7 bases; nucleotides not matched to a gene: 11. Germline lookup yields CDR1 MNHEY and CDR2 SVGAGI. Authors of the study amplified TCR beta CDR3 regions from RNA transcripts. A first-round RT-PCR of the TCR CDR3 used the HTBI primer set. MiXCR, applied by TCRdb to the multiplex PCR reads, yields one record per CDR3 protein. The top ten hold more than 4.5% of the sample, which has nearly 600,000 distinct CDR3 sequences, approximately 14% seen once. The chain recombines TRBV6-5 with TRBJ2-1; 8 nucleotides line up with TRBD1. The sample comprised blood. The TCR was taken from a woman in her 30s with Graves' hyperthyroidism that later progressed to Graves' ophthalmopathy. CDR3 nucleotides: TGTGCCAGCAGATACGGACAGGGATTGGGGAATGAGCAGTTCTTC. This sequence encodes CASRYGQGLGNEQFF.